A selection of T cell receptor beta chains follows, all from one sample in a study of CD8 T cells in cerebrospinal fluid in Alzheimer's disease. Following a re-call of the 10x single-cell sequencing reads, TCRdb has one entry per CDR3 protein and lacks DNA. Its table records about 340 distinct CDR3 sequences. The sample comprised cerebrospinal fluid. These receptor sequences come from a human donor with mild cognitive impairment. CDR3s include the opening cysteine and the closing phenylalanine or tryptophan. Each record gives: CDR3 protein, J gene, CDR3 length, clone size, V gene. Clone size is not always given. Where it is, it says once, few, many or a class for expanded clones.

CAISEGTSGRGEQFF	TRBJ2-1	15	NA	TRBV10-3
CASSLYGGGRNTIYF	TRBJ1-3	15	medium-sized	TRBV5-8
CASSLGLGVTSGTYNEQFF	TRBJ2-1	19	large	TRBV12-3/TRBV12-4
CSALPLASYNEQFF	TRBJ2-1	14	medium-sized	TRBV20-1
CASSLGVPGANVLTF	TRBJ2-6	15	NA	TRBV13
CSAARLAGGHEQFF	TRBJ2-1	14	NA	TRBV20-1
CSAQELQETQYF	TRBJ2-5	12	large	TRBV20-1
CASSLAPPGRYEQYF	TRBJ2-7	15	medium-sized	TRBV7-9
CASTPQGSYNSPLHF	TRBJ1-6	15	medium-sized	TRBV2
CASSLAGTGGRPSEQFF	TRBJ2-1	17	large	TRBV7-8
CAWSVLTASGKLFF	TRBJ1-4	14	medium-sized	TRBV30
CASSQGARGGTEAFF	TRBJ1-1	15	large	TRBV4-1
CATLGGSTYEQYF	TRBJ2-7	13	NA	TRBV6-1
CASSLNEQKNSPLHF	TRBJ1-6	15	large	TRBV7-3
CAWADRSTDTQYF	TRBJ2-3	13	large	TRBV30
CSPIPPSWGTEAFF	TRBJ1-1	14	NA	TRBV20-1
CASSVSMGSYNEQFF	TRBJ2-1	15	large	TRBV9
CASSFGGSQNEKLFF	TRBJ1-4	15	large	TRBV27
CASSSEMTDYEQYF	TRBJ2-7	14	NA	TRBV7-8
CSAAGQVNYEQYF	TRBJ2-7	13	large	TRBV20-1
CASSAQGWGYTF	TRBJ1-2	12	medium-sized	TRBV12-3/TRBV12-4
CSARVLRNEQFF	TRBJ2-1	12	large	TRBV20-1
CASSSGRLTDTQYF	TRBJ2-3	14	medium-sized	TRBV5-6
CASSLGGTNTGELFF	TRBJ2-2	15	large	TRBV5-6
CSAPHPLAGGHEQYF	TRBJ2-7	15	NA	TRBV20-1
CASSSRGQGVNEQFF	TRBJ2-1	15	NA	TRBV12-3/TRBV12-4
CASSPWTSGGNEQFF	TRBJ2-1	15	large	TRBV7-2